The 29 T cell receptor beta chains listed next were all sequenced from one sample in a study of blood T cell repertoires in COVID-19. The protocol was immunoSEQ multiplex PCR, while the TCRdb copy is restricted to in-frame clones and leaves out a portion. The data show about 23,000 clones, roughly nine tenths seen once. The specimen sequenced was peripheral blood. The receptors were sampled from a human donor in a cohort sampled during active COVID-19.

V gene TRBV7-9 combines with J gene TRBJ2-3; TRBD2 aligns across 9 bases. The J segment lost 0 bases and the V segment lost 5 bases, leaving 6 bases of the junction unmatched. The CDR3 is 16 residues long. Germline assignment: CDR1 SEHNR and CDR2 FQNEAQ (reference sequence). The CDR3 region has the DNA TGTGCCAGCAGCCCCAACCTAGCGGGGAGCACAGATACGCAGTATTTT. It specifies CASSPNLAGSTDTQYF.

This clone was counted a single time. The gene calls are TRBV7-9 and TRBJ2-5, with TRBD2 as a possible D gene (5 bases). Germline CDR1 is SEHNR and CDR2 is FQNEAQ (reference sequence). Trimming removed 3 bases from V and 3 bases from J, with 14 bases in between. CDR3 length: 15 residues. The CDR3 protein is CASSFGLAVEETQYF. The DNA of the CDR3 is TGTGCCAGCAGCTTCGGCCTAGCAGTTGAAGAGACCCAGTACTTC. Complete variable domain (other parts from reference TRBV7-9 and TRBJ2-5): DTGVSQNPRHKITKRGQNVTFRCDPISEHNRLYWYRQTLGQGPEFLTYFQNEAQLEKSRLLSDRFSAERPKGSFSTLEIQRTEQGDSAMYLCASSFGLAVEETQYFGPGTRLLVL.

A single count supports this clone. The CDR3 loop reads CASSENGGAAKYTF. The CDR3 region has the DNA TGTGCCAGCAGTGAAAATGGGGGGGCAGCGAAGTACACCTTC. The chain uses TRBV6-4 and TRBJ1-2; possibly TRBD1 for D (6 bases). With 3 bases removed from V and 11 bases from J, the gap between germline ends came to 19 bases. Germline CDR1 MRHNA, CDR2 SNTAGT. The CDR3 covers 14 residues.

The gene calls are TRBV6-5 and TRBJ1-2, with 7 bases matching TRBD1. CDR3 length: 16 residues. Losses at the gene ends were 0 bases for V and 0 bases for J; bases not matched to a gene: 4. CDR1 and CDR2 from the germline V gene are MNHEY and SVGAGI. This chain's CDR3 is CASSYSGTVANYGYTF. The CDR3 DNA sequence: TGTGCCAGCAGTTACTCTGGGACAGTAGCTAACTATGGCTACACCTTC.

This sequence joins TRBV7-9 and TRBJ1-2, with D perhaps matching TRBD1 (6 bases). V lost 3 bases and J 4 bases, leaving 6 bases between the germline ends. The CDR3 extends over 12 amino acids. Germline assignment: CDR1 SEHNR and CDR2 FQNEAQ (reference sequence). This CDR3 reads CASSLDSYGYTF. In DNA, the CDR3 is TGTGCCAGCAGCTTGGACAGCTATGGCTACACCTTC.

The CDR3, as DNA: TGTGCCAGCAGCCAAGAGGGTGCCGGGACTCGAGAGACCCAGTACTTC. As protein: CASSQEGAGTRETQYF. The genes are TRBV4-2 and TRBJ2-5; weak D call: TRBD2 (6 bases). Trimming took 0 bases from V and 4 from J, leaving 15 bases between them. This CDR3 contains 16 residues. The germline CDR1 and CDR2 sequences are LGHNA and YNFKEQ.

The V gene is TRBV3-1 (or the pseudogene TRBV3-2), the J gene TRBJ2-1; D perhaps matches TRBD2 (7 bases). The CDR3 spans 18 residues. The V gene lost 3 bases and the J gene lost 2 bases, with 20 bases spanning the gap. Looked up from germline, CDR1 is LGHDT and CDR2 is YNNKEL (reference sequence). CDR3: CASSHTTSGAGAYNEQFF. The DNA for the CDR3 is TGTGCCAGCAGCCATACGACCTCGGGGGCGGGAGCCTACAATGAGCAGTTCTTC.

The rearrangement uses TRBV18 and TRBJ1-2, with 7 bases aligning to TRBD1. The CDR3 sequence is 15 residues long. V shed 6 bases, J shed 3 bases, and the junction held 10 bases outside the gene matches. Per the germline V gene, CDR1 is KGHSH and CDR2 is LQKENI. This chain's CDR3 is CASSPSRGTDYGYTF. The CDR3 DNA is TGTGCCAGCTCTCCCTCCAGGGGGACCGACTATGGCTACACCTTC.

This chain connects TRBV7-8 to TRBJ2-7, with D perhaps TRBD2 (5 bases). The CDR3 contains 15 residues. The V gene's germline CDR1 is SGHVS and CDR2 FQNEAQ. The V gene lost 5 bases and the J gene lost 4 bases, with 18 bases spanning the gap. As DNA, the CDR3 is TGTGCCAGCAGCCCGAATATGAGGGCCCGATACGAGCAGTACTTC. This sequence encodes CASSPNMRARYEQYF.

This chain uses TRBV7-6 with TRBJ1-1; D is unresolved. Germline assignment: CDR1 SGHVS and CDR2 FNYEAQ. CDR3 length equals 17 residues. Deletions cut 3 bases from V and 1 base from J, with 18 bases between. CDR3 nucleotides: TGTGCCAGCAGCTTTTCCCAAGACGAGGGAGGGAACACTGAAGCTTTCTTT. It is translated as CASSFSQDEGGNTEAFF.

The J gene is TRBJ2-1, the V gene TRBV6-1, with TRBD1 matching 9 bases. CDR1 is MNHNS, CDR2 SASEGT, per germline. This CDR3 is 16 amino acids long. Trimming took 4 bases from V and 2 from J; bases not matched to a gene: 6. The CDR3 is CASSAVWDRAYNEQFF. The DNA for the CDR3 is TGTGCCAGCAGTGCGGTTTGGGACAGGGCCTACAATGAGCAGTTCTTC.

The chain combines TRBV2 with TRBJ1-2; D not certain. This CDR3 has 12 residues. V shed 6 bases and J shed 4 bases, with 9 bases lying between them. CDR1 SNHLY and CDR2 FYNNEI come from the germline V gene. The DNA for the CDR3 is TGTGCCAGCAGGGTAGGAGGCTATGGCTACACCTTC. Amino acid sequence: CASRVGGYGYTF. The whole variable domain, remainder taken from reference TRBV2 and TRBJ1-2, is EPEVTQTPSHQVTQMGQEVILRCVPISNHLYFYWYRQILGQKVEFLVSFYNNEISEKSEIFDDQFSVERPDGSNFTLKIRSTKLEDSAMYFCASRVGGYGYTFGSGTRLTVV.

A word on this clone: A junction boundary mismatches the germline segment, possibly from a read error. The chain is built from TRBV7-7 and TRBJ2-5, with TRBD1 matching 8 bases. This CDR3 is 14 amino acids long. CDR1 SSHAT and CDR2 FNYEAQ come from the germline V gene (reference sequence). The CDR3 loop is CASSPGTGQETQYF. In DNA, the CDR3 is TGTGCTAGCAGCCCCGGGACAGGACAAGAGACCCAGTACTTC.

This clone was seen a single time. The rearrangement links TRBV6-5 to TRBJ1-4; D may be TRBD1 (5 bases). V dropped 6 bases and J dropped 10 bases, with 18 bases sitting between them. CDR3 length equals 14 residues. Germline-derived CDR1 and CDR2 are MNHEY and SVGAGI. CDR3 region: CASRTEGGGGKLFF. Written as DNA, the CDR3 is TGTGCCAGCAGAACGGAGGGCGGGGGAGGAAAACTGTTTTTT.

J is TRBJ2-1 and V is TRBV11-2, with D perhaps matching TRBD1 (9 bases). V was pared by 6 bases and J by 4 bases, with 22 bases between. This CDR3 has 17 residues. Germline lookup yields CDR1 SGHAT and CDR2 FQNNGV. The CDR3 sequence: CASRTLGGDRDYNEQFF. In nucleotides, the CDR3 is TGTGCCAGCAGAACCCTCGGGGGGGACAGGGATTACAATGAGCAGTTCTTC.

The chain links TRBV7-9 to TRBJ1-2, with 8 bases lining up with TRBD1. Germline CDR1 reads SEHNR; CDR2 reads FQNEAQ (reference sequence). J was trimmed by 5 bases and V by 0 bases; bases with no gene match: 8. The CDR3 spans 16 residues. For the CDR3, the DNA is TGTGCCAGCAGCTTAGCGCAGGGGGCCTACGCGTATGGCTACACCTTC. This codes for CASSLAQGAYAYGYTF. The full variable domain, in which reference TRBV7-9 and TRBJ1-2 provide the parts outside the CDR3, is DTGVSQNPRHKITKRGQNVTFRCDPISEHNRLYWYRQTLGQGPEFLTYFQNEAQLEKSRLLSDRFSAERPKGSFSTLEIQRTEQGDSAMYLCASSLAQGAYAYGYTFGSGTRLTVV.

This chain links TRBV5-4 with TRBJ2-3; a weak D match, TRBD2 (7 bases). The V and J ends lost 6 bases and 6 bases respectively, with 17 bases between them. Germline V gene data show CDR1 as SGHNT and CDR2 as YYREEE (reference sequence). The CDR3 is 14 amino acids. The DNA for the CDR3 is TGTGCCAGCACCACGAGGGGGACTAAGGATACGCAGTATTTT. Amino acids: CASTTRGTKDTQYF.

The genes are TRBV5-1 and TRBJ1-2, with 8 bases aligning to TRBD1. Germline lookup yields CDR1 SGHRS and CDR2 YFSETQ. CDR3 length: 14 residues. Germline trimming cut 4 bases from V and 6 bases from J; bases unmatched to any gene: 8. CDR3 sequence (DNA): TGCGCCAGCAGCATGGACAGGGCCCCGAATGGCTACACCTTC. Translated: CASSMDRAPNGYTF. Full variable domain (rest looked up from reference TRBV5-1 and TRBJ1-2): KAGVTQTPRYLIKTRGQQVTLSCSPISGHRSVSWYQQTPGQGLQFLFEYFSETQRNKGNFPGRFSGRQFSNSRSEMNVSTLELGDSALYLCASSMDRAPNGYTFGSGTRLTVV.

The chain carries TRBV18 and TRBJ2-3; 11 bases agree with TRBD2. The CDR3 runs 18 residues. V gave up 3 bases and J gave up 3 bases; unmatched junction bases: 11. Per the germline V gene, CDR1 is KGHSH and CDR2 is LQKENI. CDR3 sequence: CASSPPNSLAGGTDTQYF. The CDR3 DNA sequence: TGTGCCAGCTCACCTCCAAACTCCCTAGCGGGGGGAACAGATACGCAGTATTTT.

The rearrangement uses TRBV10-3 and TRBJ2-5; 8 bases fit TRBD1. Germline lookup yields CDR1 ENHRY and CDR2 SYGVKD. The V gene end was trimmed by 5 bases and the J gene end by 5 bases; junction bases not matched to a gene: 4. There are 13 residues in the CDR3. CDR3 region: CAISKDRAETQYF. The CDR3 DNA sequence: TGTGCCATCAGTAAGGACAGGGCTGAGACCCAGTACTTC.

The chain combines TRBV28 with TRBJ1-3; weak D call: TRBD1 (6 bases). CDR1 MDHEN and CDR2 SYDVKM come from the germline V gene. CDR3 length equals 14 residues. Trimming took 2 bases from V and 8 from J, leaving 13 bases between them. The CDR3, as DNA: TGTGCCAGCAGTTTACAGGGGAGATTGCACACCATATATTTT. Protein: CASSLQGRLHTIYF. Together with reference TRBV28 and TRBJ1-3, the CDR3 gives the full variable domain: DVKVTQSSRYLVKRTGEKVFLECVQDMDHENMFWYRQDPGLGLRLIYFSYDVKMKEKGDIPEGYSVSREKKERFSLILESASTNQTSMYLCASSLQGRLHTIYFGEGSWLTVV.

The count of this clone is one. The CDR3 spells CASSEGSGIGHTDTQYF. CDR3 in DNA: TGCGCCAGCAGTGAGGGTAGCGGGATAGGGCACACAGATACGCAGTATTTT. The rearrangement links TRBV10-2 to TRBJ2-3, with 8 bases that match TRBD2. CDR1 and CDR2 (germline): WSHSY, SAAADI. The V and J ends lost 2 bases and 2 bases, in that order; junction bases with no gene match: 9. The CDR3 covers 17 residues.

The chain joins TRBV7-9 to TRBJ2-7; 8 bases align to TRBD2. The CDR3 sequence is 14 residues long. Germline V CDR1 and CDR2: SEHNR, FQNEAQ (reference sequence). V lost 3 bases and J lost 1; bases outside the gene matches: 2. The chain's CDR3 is CASSFGGRSYEQYF. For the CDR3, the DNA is TGTGCCAGCAGCTTCGGCGGGAGGTCCTACGAGCAGTACTTC.

The CDR3 coding sequence is TGTGCCAGCAGCGTGGCGGGACAGGGTAATTCACCCCTCCACTTT. This encodes CASSVAGQGNSPLHF. V usage is TRBV7-9 and J usage is TRBJ1-6; 9 bases are a match to TRBD1. The CDR3 has 15 amino acids. The germline gives CDR1 SEHNR, CDR2 FQNEAQ (reference sequence). V was pared by 5 bases and J by 6 bases, with 5 bases of the junction left unmatched.

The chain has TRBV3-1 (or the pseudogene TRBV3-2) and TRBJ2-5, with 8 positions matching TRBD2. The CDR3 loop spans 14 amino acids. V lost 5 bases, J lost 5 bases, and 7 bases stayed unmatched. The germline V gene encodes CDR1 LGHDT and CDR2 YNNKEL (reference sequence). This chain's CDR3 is CASSSQREFETQYF. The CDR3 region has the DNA TGTGCCAGCAGCTCCCAGCGGGAGTTTGAGACCCAGTACTTC.

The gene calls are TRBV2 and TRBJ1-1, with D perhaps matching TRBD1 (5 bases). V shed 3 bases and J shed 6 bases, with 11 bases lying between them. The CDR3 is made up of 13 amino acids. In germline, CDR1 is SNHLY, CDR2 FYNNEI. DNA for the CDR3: TGTGCCAGCAGTGACAGGGTTTGGGCTGAAGCTTTCTTT. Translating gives CASSDRVWAEAFF.

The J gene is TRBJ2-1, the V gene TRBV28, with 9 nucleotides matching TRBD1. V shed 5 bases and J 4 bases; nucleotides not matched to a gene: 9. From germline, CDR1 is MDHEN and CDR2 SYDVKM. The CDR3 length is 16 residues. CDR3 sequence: CASSGRGGQGYNEQFF. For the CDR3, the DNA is TGTGCCAGCAGTGGAAGGGGGGGACAGGGATACAATGAGCAGTTCTTC.

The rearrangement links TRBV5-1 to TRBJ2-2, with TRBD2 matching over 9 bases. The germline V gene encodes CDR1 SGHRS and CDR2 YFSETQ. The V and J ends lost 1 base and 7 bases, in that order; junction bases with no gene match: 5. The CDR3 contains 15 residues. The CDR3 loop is CASSLFSGSIGELFF. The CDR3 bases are TGCGCCAGCAGCTTGTTTAGCGGGAGTATCGGGGAGCTGTTTTTT.

The CDR3 loop reads CASSVQGKVTGELFF. The CDR3 region has the DNA TGTGCCAGCAGCGTTCAGGGGAAGGTCACCGGGGAGCTGTTTTTT. This chain links TRBV5-8 with TRBJ2-2, with D perhaps TRBD1 (6 bases). This CDR3 contains 15 residues. V gave up 4 bases and J gave up 4 bases, with 14 bases separating them. Germline V lookup: CDR1 SGHTS, CDR2 YDEGEE.